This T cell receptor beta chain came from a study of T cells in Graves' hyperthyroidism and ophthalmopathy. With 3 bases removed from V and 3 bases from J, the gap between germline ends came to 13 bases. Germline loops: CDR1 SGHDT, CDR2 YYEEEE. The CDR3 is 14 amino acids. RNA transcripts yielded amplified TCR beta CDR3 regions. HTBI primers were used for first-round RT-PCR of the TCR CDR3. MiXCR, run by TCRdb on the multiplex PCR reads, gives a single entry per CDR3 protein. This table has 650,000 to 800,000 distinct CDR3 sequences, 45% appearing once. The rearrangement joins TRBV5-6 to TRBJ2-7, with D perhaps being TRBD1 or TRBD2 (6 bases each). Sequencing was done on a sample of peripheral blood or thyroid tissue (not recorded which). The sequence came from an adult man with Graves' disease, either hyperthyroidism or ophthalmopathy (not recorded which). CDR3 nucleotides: TGTGCCAGCAGCTCACAGGGTAGCGGCTACGAGCAGTACTTC. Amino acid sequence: CASSSQGSGYEQYF.